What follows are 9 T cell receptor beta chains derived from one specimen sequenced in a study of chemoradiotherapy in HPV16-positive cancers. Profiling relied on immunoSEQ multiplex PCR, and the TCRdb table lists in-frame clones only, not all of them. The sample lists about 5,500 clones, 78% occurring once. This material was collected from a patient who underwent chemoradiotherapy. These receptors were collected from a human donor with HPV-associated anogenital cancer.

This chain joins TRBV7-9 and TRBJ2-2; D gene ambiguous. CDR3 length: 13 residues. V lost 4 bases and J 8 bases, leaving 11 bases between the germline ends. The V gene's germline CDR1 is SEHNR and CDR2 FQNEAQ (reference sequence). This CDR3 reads CASSSQFLGELFF. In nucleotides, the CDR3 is TGTGCCAGCAGCTCCCAATTCCTAGGGGAGCTGTTTTTT.

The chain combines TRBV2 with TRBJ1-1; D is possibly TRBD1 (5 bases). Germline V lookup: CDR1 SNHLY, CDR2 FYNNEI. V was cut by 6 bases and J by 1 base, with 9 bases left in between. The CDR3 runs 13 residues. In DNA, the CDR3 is TGTGCCAGCAGCCAGGGAGAGAACACTGAAGCTTTCTTT. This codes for CASSQGENTEAFF.

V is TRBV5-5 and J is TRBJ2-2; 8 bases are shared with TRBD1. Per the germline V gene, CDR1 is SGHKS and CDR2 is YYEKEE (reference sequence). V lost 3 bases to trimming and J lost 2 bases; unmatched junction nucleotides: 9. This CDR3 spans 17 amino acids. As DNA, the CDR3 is TGTGCCAGCAGCTCACCGCAGGGGGCTCTAAACACCGGGGAGCTGTTTTTT. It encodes CASSSPQGALNTGELFF.

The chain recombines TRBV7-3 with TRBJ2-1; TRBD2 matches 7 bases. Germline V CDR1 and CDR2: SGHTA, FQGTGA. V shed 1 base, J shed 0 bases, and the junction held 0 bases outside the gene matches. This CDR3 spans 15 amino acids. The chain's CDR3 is CASSLSGGSYNEQFF. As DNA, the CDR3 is TGTGCCAGCAGCTTAAGCGGGGGCTCCTACAATGAGCAGTTCTTC.

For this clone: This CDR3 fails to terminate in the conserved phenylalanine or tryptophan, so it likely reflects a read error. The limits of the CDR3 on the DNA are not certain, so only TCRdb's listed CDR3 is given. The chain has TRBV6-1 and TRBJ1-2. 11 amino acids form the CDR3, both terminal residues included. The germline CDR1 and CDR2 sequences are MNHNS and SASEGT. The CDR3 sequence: CASSETPGLNL.

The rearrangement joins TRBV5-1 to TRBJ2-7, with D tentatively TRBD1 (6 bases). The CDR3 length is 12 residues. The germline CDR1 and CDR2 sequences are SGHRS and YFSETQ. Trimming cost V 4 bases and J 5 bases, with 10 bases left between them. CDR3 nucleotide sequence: TGCGCCAGCAGCAAAACAGGGAACGAGCAGTACTTC. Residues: CASSKTGNEQYF. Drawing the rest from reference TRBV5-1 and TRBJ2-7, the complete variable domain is KAGVTQTPRYLIKTRGQQVTLSCSPISGHRSVSWYQQTPGQGLQFLFEYFSETQRNKGNFPGRFSGRQFSNSRSEMNVSTLELGDSALYLCASSKTGNEQYFGPGTRLTVT.

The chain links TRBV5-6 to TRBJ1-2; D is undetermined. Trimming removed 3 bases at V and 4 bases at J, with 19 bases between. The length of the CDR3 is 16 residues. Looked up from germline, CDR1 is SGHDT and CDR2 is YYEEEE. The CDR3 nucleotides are TGTGCCAGCAGCTATATAGGGTCAGGTGACTTCTATGGCTACACCTTC. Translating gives CASSYIGSGDFYGYTF.

CDR3: CASSRPVYTEAFF. The CDR3 region has the DNA TGTGCCAGCAGTCGCCCGGTGTACACTGAAGCTTTCTTT. The J gene is TRBJ1-1, the V gene TRBV6-5; unclear D gene. The CDR3 has 13 amino acids. V was pared by 5 bases and J by 3 bases, with 10 bases between. Germline V gene data show CDR1 as MNHEY and CDR2 as SVGAGI.

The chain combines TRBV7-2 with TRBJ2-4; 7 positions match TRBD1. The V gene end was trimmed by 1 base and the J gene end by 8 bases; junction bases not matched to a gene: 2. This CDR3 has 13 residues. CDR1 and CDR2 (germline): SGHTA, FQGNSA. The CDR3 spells CASSLEGAYIQYF. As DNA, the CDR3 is TGTGCCAGCAGCTTAGAGGGGGCGTACATTCAGTACTTC.